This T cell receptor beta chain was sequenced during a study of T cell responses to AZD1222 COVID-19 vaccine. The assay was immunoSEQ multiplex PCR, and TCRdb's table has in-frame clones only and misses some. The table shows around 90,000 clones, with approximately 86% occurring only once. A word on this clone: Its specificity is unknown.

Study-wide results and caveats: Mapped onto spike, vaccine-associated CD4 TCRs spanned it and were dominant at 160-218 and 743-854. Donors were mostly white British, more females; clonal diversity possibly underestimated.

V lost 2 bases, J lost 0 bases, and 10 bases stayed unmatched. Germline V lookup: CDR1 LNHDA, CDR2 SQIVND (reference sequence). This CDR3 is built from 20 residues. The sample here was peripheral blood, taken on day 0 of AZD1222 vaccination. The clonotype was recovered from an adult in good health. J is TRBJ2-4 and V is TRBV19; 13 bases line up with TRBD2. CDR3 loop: CASSIMELAGGRGAKNIQYF. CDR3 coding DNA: TGTGCCAGTAGTATAATGGAACTAGCGGGAGGGAGAGGAGCCAAAAACATTCAGTACTTC.